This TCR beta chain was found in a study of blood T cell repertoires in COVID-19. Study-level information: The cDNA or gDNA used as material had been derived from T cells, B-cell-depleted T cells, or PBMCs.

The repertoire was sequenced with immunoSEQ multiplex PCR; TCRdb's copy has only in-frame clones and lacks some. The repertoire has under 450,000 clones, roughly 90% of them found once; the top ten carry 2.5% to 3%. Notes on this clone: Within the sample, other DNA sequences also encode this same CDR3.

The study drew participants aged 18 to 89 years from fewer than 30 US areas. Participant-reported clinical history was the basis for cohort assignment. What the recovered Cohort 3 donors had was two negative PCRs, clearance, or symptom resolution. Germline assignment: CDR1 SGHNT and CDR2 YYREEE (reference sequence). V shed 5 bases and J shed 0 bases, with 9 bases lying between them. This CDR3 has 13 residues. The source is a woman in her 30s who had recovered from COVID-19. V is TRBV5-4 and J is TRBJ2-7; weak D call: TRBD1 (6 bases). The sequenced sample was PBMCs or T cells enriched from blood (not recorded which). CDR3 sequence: CASSLQGSYEQYF. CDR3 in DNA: TGTGCCAGCAGTTTACAGGGCTCCTACGAGCAGTACTTC.